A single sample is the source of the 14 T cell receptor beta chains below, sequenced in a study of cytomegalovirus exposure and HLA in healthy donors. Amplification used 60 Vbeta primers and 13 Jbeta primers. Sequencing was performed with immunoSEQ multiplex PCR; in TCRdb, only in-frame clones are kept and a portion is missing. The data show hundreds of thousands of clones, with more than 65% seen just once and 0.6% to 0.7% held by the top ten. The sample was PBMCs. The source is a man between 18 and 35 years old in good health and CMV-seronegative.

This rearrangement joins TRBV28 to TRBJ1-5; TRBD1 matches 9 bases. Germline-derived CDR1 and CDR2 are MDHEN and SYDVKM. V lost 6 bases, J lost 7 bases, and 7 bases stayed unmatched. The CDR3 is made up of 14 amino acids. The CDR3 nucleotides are TGTGCCAGCAGGGACCCGACAGGGGGGCAGCCCCAGCATTTT. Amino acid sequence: CASRDPTGGQPQHF.

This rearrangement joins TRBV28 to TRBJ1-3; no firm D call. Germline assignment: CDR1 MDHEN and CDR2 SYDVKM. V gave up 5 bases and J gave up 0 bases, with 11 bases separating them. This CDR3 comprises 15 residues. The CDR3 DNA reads TGTGCCAGCAGTCCCACAGCCGGCTCTGGAAACACCATATATTTT. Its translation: CASSPTAGSGNTIYF.

The CDR3 DNA sequence: TGTGCCACCAAGTGGCGGGATAACTCCTACAATGAGCAGTTCTTC. Protein: CATKWRDNSYNEQFF. The chain has TRBV27 and TRBJ2-1; a weak D match, TRBD2 (6 bases). The germline gives CDR1 MNHEY, CDR2 SMNVEV (reference sequence). Trimming cost V 10 bases and J 0 bases, with 16 bases left between them. CDR3 size: 15 residues.

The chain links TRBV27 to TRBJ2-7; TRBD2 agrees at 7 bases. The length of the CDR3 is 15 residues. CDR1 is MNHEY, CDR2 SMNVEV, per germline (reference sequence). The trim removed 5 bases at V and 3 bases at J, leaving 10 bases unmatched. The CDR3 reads CASSLLTSSNYEQYF. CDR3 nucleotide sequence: TGTGCCAGCAGTCTCCTGACTAGCTCAAACTACGAGCAGTACTTC.

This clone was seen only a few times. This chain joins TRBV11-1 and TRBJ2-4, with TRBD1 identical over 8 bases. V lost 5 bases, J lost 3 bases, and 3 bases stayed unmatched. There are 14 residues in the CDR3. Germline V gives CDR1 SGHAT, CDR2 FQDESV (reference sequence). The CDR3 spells CASSQGADKNIQYF. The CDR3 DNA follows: TGTGCCAGCAGCCAGGGGGCTGACAAAAACATTCAGTACTTC.

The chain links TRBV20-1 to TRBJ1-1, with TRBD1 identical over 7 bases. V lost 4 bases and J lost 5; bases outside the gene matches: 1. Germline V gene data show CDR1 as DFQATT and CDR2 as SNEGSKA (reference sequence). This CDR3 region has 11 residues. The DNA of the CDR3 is TGCAGTGCTACAGGGGGGACTGAAGCTTTCTTT. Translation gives CSATGGTEAFF.

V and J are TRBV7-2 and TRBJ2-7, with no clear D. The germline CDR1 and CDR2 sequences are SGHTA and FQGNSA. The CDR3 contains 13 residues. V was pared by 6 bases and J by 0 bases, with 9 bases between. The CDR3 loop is CASSMRLSYEQYF. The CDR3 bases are TGTGCCAGCAGTATGAGACTCTCCTACGAGCAGTACTTC.

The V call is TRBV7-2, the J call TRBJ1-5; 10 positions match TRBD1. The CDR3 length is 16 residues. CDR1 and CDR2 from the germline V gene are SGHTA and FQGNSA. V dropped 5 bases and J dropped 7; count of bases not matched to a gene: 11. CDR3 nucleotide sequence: TGTGCCAGCAGCCCAACAGCCGGGACAGGGGCCCAGCCCCAGCATTTT. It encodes CASSPTAGTGAQPQHF.

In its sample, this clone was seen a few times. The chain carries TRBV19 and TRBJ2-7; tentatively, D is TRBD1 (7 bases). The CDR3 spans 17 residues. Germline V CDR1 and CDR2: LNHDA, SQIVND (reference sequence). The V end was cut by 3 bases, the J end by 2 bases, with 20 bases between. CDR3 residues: CASSMMAGGQSTYEQYF. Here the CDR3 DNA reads TGTGCCAGTAGTATGATGGCCGGGGGACAGTCAACCTACGAGCAGTACTTC. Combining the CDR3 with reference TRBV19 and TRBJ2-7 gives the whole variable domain DGGITQSPKYLFRKEGQNVTLSCEQNLNHDAMYWYRQDPGQGLRLIYYSQIVNDFQKGDIAEGYSVSREKKESFPLTVTSAQKNPTAFYLCASSMMAGGQSTYEQYFGPGTRLTVT.

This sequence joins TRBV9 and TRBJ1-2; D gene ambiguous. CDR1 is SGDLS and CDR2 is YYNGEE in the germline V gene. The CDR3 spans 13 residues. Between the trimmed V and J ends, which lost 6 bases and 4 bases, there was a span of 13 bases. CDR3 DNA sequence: TGTGCCAGCACCTCCGGGGATAGCTATGGCTACACCTTC. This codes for CASTSGDSYGYTF.

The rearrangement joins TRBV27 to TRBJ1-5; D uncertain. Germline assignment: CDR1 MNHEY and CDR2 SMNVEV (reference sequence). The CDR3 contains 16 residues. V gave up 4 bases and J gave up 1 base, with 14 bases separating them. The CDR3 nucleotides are TGTGCCAGCAGTTCCTACAGAGCCGGAAGCAATCAGCCCCAGCATTTT. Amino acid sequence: CASSSYRAGSNQPQHF.

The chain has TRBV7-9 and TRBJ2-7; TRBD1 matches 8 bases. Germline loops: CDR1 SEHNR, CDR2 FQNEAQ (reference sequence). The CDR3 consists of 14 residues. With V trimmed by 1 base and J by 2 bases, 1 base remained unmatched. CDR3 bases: TGTGCCAGCAGCTTAGGGACAGGGCCCTACGAGCAGTACTTC. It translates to CASSLGTGPYEQYF. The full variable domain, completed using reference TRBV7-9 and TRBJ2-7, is DTGVSQNPRHKITKRGQNVTFRCDPISEHNRLYWYRQTLGQGPEFLTYFQNEAQLEKSRLLSDRFSAERPKGSFSTLEIQRTEQGDSAMYLCASSLGTGPYEQYFGPGTRLTVT.

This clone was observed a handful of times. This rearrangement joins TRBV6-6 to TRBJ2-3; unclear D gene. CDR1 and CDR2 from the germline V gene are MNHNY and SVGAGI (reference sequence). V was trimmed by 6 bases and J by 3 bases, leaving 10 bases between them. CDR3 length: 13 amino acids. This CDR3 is CASRTLGTDTQYF. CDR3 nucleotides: TGTGCCAGCAGGACCCTAGGAACAGATACGCAGTATTTT.

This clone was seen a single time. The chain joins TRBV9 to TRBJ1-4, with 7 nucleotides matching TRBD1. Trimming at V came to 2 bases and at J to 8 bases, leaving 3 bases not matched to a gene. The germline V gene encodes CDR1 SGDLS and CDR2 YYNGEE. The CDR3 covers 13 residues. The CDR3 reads CASSVRQGEKLFF. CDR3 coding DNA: TGTGCCAGCAGCGTTCGACAGGGCGAAAAACTGTTTTTT. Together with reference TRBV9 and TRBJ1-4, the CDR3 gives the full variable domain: DSGVTQTPKHLITATGQRVTLRCSPRSGDLSVYWYQQSLDQGLQFLIQYYNGEERAKGNILERFSAQQFPDLHSELNLSSLELGDSALYFCASSVRQGEKLFFGSGTQLSVL.